This entry is about one TCR beta chain. The antigen remains unidentified. The primer mix had 60 Vbeta and 13 Jbeta primers. Using immunoSEQ multiplex PCR, the repertoire was profiled, and TCRdb retains in-frame clones only, with some absent. The sample has about 160,000 clones; roughly 80% are singletons. This sample is drawn from a study of cytomegalovirus exposure and HLA in healthy donors. The CDR3 spans 14 residues. V dropped 5 bases and J dropped 7; count of bases not matched to a gene: 8. Germline values: CDR1 LNHDA, CDR2 SQIVND (reference sequence). Study-level points and caveats: Under in vitro conditions, three CMV-associated chains were confirmed as specific for CMV antigens. Listed as cytomegalovirus-associated were 150 to 200 TCR beta chains.

This receptor was identified in a man in his thirties or forties in good health and CMV-seropositive. The sample was PBMCs. The rearrangement links TRBV19 to TRBJ1-1, with TRBD1 identical over 9 bases. CDR3 region: CASSVGTGLDEAFF. In DNA form, the CDR3 reads TGTGCCAGTAGTGTGGGGACAGGGTTGGATGAAGCTTTCTTT.